These 14 T cell receptor beta chains originate from one sample sequenced in a study of T cell responses to AZD1222 COVID-19 vaccine. The table came from immunoSEQ multiplex PCR; TCRdb's copy has only in-frame clones and leaves some out. Among more than 110,000 clones listed, around 93% were seen once. The sequencing used peripheral blood, collected on day 0 of AZD1222 vaccination. The receptors here all came from an adult in good health.

The V and J genes are TRBV6-5 and TRBJ1-2; D ambiguous. The CDR3 length is 14 residues. Germline CDR1 and CDR2: MNHEY and SVGAGI. V lost 6 bases, J lost 8 bases, and 19 bases lay in between. CDR3: CASSSLVYVGGYTF. CDR3 DNA: TGTGCCAGCAGCTCGCTCGTGTATGTAGGCGGCTACACCTTC.

This chain uses TRBV5-1 with TRBJ1-3; unclear D gene. Germline-derived CDR1 and CDR2 are SGHRS and YFSETQ. Between the trimmed V and J ends, which lost 3 bases and 0 bases, there was a span of 7 bases. The CDR3 contains 14 residues. The CDR3 nucleotides are TGCGCCAGCAGCTCCGGAGTCTCTGGAAACACCATATATTTT. Protein sequence: CASSSGVSGNTIYF.

The genes are TRBV4-1 and TRBJ1-3; D is uncertain. Germline V gene sequence: CDR1 MGHRA, CDR2 YSYEKL. Trimming pared 2 bases from V and 0 bases from J, leaving 17 bases between. The CDR3 totals 18 residues. CDR3 nucleotide sequence: TGCGCCAGCAGCCAAATCCGACCCTGGAAAGTCTCTGGAAACACCATATATTTT. Amino acid sequence: CASSQIRPWKVSGNTIYF.

This chain connects TRBV13 to TRBJ1-6; 7 bases are shared with TRBD1. CDR1 and CDR2 (germline): PRHDT, FYEKMQ (reference sequence). CDR3 length: 15 residues. J was trimmed by 6 bases and V by 1 base; bases with no gene match: 3. CDR3 region: CASSLVAGGNSPLHF. The CDR3 DNA sequence: TGTGCCAGCAGCTTAGTAGCAGGGGGTAATTCACCCCTCCACTTT.

The genes are TRBV2 and TRBJ1-5; TRBD1 might be the D (5 bases). Trimming took 4 bases from V and 0 from J, leaving 10 bases between them. The CDR3 covers 15 residues. Looked up from germline, CDR1 is SNHLY and CDR2 is FYNNEI. CDR3 loop: CASSVRGSSNQPQHF. Here the CDR3 DNA reads TGTGCCAGCAGTGTGAGGGGTTCTAGCAATCAGCCCCAGCATTTT.

This clone was counted between two and nine times. The chain is built from TRBV6-5 and TRBJ2-7, with D possibly TRBD1 on 7 matching bases. Germline V gives CDR1 MNHEY, CDR2 SVGAGI. Trimming took 6 bases from V and 0 from J, leaving 12 bases between them. The CDR3 length is 14 residues. The DNA of the CDR3 is TGTGCCAGCAGGGCGGGGACAGACTCCTACGAGCAGTACTTC. Amino acid sequence: CASRAGTDSYEQYF.

The chain is built from TRBV4-2 and TRBJ1-5, with TRBD1 matching over 7 bases. With V trimmed by 0 bases and J by 7 bases, 6 bases remained unmatched. Germline values: CDR1 LGHNA, CDR2 YNFKEQ. This CDR3 comprises 15 residues. The CDR3 loop reads CASSQEQGLRQPQHF. The CDR3 nucleotides are TGTGCCAGCAGCCAAGAACAGGGGTTACGGCAGCCCCAGCATTTT.

The J gene is TRBJ2-7, the V gene TRBV7-9, with 7 bases that match TRBD2. Germline V lookup: CDR1 SEHNR, CDR2 FQNEAQ (reference sequence). With V trimmed by 5 bases and J by 3 bases, 1 base remained unmatched. This CDR3 contains 12 residues. CDR3 bases: TGTGCCAGCAGCGGGGGGGTCTACGAGCAGTACTTC. Protein sequence: CASSGGVYEQYF. The full variable domain, completed using reference TRBV7-9 and TRBJ2-7, is DTGVSQNPRHKITKRGQNVTFRCDPISEHNRLYWYRQTLGQGPEFLTYFQNEAQLEKSRLLSDRFSAERPKGSFSTLEIQRTEQGDSAMYLCASSGGVYEQYFGPGTRLTVT.

The rearrangement uses TRBV18 and TRBJ1-1, with D perhaps TRBD1 (5 bases). In germline, CDR1 is KGHSH, CDR2 LQKENI. The CDR3 length is 14 residues. V lost 3 bases to trimming and J lost 1 base, with 9 bases between them. CDR3 in amino acids: CASSPIDRNTEAFF. The CDR3 coding sequence is TGTGCCAGCTCACCGATAGACAGGAACACTGAAGCTTTCTTT.

This clone showed up just once. The chain has TRBV5-1 and TRBJ1-1; 7 bases map to TRBD1. With V trimmed by 6 bases and J by 3 bases, 5 bases remained unmatched. CDR3 length: 13 residues. CDR1 is SGHRS and CDR2 is YFSETQ in the germline V gene. The CDR3 spells CASKLQGHTEAFF. The CDR3 DNA is TGCGCCAGCAAACTACAGGGGCACACTGAAGCTTTCTTT.

The chain joins TRBV7-9 to TRBJ1-1, with D perhaps TRBD1 (6 bases). The CDR3 contains 15 residues. The V end lost 4 bases, the J end lost 2 bases, and 14 bases lay between the germline ends. The V gene's germline CDR1 is SEHNR and CDR2 FQNEAQ (reference sequence). CDR3 sequence reads: CASSYNTGINTEAFF. As DNA, the CDR3 is TGTGCCAGCAGCTACAATACAGGGATCAACACTGAAGCTTTCTTT.

The chain has TRBV18 and TRBJ1-6; weak D call: TRBD1 (6 bases). The ends were cut back, 1 base at V and 8 bases at J, with 9 bases in the middle. The CDR3 is 14 amino acids. Germline CDR1 and CDR2: KGHSH and LQKENI. The CDR3 spells CASSPRGADSPLHF. DNA of the CDR3: TGTGCCAGCTCACCACGGGGGGCGGATTCACCCCTCCACTTT.

The V and J genes are TRBV6-5 and TRBJ1-4, with 7 bases that match TRBD1. This CDR3 has 15 residues. V trimming: 6 bases; J trimming: 4 bases; junction bases outside the gene matches: 8. In germline, CDR1 is MNHEY, CDR2 SVGAGI. CDR3 sequence: CASSSTAGGNEKLFF. CDR3 DNA: TGTGCCAGCAGCTCTACGGCAGGGGGTAATGAAAAACTGTTTTTT.

The chain is built from TRBV18 and TRBJ1-1; 8 bases align to TRBD1. Germline V gives CDR1 KGHSH, CDR2 LQKENI. The V segment lost 2 bases and the J segment 4 bases; nucleotides outside the gene matches: 21. The CDR3 spans 20 residues. The CDR3 sequence: CASSPRIPNRQQGGRTEAFF. The CDR3 region has the DNA TGTGCCAGCTCACCAAGAATCCCCAACCGACAACAGGGGGGTCGCACTGAAGCTTTCTTT.